The T cell receptor beta chain described here comes from a study of cytomegalovirus exposure and HLA in healthy donors. Germline loops: CDR1 SGHKS, CDR2 YYEKEE (reference sequence). The CDR3 covers 13 residues. Trimming removed 2 bases at V and 5 bases at J, with 8 bases between. Use of 60 Vbeta and 13 Jbeta primers characterized the PCR. TCRdb's copy holds only in-frame clones and misses some; the assay was immunoSEQ multiplex PCR. The sample shows some 130,000 clones, approximately 8.9% of them seen only once. This clone was picked up a small number of times. Its antigen remains unknown. Study-level findings and limits: In a later analysis, TCR beta V- and J-gene trimming showed a link to a missense DCLRE1C variant. When a later analysis was performed, an Asian-associated ancestry cluster reportedly had fewer N-insertions than the roughly 640-donor mean. Previously analyzed data showed that most TCR beta V segments were productive at a frequency of about 87% or about 30%. A few V segments could not be told apart, such as TRBV6-2 and TRBV6-3, and were left out.

The sequencing input was PBMCs. The chain joins TRBV5-5 to TRBJ2-4, with a possible D match to TRBD1 (6 bases). This TCR was sampled from a woman aged 40-49 years in good health and CMV-seropositive. CDR3 DNA sequence: TGTGCCAGCAGCTTAGGGGGACAAAACATTCAGTACTTC. This codes for CASSLGGQNIQYF. The complete variable domain, with remaining parts taken from reference TRBV5-5 and TRBJ2-4, reads DAGVTQSPTHLIKTRGQQVTLRCSPISGHKSVSWYQQVLGQGPQFIFQYYEKEERGRGNFPDRFSARQFPNYSSELNVNALLLGDSALYLCASSLGGQNIQYFGAGTRLSVL.